Given below is one T cell receptor beta chain in context. Per the authors' pipeline: From reference gene primer amplification, estimates of nucleated cell counts were derived. Data came from immunoSEQ multiplex PCR; TCRdb stores just in-frame clones and leaves some out. The V and J calls and clone size were taken over from that table, and D and trimming were inferred from the DNA. Of 93,000 or so clones listed, about 90% are singletons. The sample comes from a study of blood T cell repertoires in COVID-19. Study in general: Whether acute or convalescent, the COVID-19 samples came from the United States, Italy and Spain. PBMCs, B-cell-depleted T cells, or T cells provided the cDNA or gDNA that made up the material.

CDR3 length equals 12 residues. V gave up 3 bases and J gave up 6 bases, with 6 bases separating them. The sequencing sample was made of peripheral blood. The chain recombines TRBV12-3 or TRBV12-4 with TRBJ1-5, with no clear D. This clonotype was obtained from a man aged 45-65 years in a cohort sampled during active COVID-19. The CDR3 loop is CASSFQAQPQHF. The CDR3 coding sequence is TGTGCCAGCAGTTTTCAGGCTCAGCCCCAGCATTTT.